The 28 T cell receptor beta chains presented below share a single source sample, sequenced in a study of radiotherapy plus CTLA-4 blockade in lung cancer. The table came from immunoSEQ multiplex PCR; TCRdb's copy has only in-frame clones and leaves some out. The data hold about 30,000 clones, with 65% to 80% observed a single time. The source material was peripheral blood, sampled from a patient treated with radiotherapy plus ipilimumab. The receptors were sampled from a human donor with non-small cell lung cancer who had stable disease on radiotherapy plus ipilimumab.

The CDR3 bases are TGTGCCAGTAGTATAGGGGACAGGGGGAATGAGCAGTTCTTC. It is translated as CASSIGDRGNEQFF. The genes are TRBV19 and TRBJ2-1; the match to TRBD1 covers 11 bases. CDR1 and CDR2 (germline): LNHDA, SQIVND (reference sequence). The CDR3 is 14 residues long. The V and J ends lost 1 base and 7 bases, in that order; junction bases with no gene match: 0.

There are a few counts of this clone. The CDR3, as DNA: TGTGCCAGTAGTATCATGGACAGGGGGGACTATGGCTACACCTTC. This gives the protein CASSIMDRGDYGYTF. This chain joins TRBV19 and TRBJ1-2, with TRBD1 matching 10 bases. This CDR3 is 15 amino acids long. The germline gives CDR1 LNHDA, CDR2 SQIVND (reference sequence). With 3 bases clipped from V and 3 bases from J, the junction kept 4 bases outside the gene matches.

DNA of the CDR3: TGCAGCGTTCGTGTAACAGGGTCAAGAGATACGCAGTATTTT. Translated, it gives CSVRVTGSRDTQYF. The V call is TRBV29-1, the J call TRBJ2-3; perhaps TRBD1 as D (6 bases). CDR1 is SQVTM and CDR2 is ANQGSEA in the germline V gene. This CDR3 region has 14 residues. V was shortened by 5 bases and J by 5 bases, with 17 bases between the two germline ends.

The CDR3 region is CASSLGQGQPSSYEQYF. Written as DNA, the CDR3 is TGCGCCAGCAGCCTAGGACAGGGACAGCCGAGCTCCTACGAGCAGTACTTC. The chain employs TRBV4-1 and TRBJ2-7, with 8 bases fitting TRBD1. V lost 4 bases to trimming and J lost 0 bases; unmatched junction nucleotides: 11. Germline CDR1 reads MGHRA; CDR2 reads YSYEKL. This CDR3 contains 17 residues.

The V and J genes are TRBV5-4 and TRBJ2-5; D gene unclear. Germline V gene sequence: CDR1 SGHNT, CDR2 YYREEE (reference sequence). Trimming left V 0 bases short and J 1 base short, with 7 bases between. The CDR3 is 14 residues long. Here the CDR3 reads CASSLAVAQETQYF. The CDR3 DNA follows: TGTGCCAGCAGCTTGGCGGTGGCCCAAGAGACCCAGTACTTC.

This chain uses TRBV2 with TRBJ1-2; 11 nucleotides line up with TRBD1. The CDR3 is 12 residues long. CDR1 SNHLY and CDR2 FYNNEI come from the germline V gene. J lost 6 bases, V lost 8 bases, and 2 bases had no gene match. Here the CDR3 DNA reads TGTGCCAGCGGACAGGGGGCACATGGCTACACCTTC. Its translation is CASGQGAHGYTF. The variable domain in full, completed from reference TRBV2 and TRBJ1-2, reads EPEVTQTPSHQVTQMGQEVILRCVPISNHLYFYWYRQILGQKVEFLVSFYNNEISEKSEIFDDQFSVERPDGSNFTLKIRSTKLEDSAMYFCASGQGAHGYTFGSGTRLTVV.

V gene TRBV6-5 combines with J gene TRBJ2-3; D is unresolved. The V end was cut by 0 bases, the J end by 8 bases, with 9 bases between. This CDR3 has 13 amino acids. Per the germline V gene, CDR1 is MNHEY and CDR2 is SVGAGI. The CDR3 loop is CASSYSTRGTQYF. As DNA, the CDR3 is TGTGCCAGCAGTTACTCGACCCGAGGTACGCAGTATTTT.

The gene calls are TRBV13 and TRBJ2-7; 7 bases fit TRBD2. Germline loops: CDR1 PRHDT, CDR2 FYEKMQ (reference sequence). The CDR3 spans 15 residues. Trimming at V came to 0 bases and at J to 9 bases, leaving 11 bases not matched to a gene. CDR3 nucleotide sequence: TGTGCCAGCAGCTTAGGCAGGTCGGGGGGTACCGCGCAGTACTTC. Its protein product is CASSLGRSGGTAQYF.

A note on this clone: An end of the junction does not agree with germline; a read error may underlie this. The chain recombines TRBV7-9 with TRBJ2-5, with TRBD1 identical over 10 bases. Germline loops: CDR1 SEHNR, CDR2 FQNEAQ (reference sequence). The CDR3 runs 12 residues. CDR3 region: CASSLGWDRGHF. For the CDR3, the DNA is TGTGCCAGCAGCTTAGGCTGGGACAGGGGTCACTTC.

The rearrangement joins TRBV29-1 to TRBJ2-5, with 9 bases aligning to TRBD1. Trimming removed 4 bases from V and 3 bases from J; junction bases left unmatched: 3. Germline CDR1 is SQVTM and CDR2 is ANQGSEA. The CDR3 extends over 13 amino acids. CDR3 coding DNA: TGCAGCGTTGCACAGGGGGCCAAAGAGACCCAGTACTTC. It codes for CSVAQGAKETQYF.

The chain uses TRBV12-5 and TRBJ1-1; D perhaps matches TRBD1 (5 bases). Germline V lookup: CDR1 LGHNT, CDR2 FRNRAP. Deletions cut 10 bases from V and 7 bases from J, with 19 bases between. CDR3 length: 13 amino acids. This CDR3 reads CATKLPGYGEAFF. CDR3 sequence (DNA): TGTGCTACGAAACTTCCAGGGTATGGTGAAGCTTTCTTT.

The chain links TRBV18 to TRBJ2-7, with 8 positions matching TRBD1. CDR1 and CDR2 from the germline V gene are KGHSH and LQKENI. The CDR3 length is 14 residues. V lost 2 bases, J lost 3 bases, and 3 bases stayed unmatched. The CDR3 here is CASSPETGVYEQYV. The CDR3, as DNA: TGTGCCAGCTCACCAGAGACAGGGGTCTACGAGCAGTACGTC.

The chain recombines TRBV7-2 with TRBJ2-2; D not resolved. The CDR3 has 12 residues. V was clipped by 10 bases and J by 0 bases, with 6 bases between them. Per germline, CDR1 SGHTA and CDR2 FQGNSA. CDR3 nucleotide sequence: TGTGCCACACGAGCGAACACCGGGGAGCTGTTTTTT. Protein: CATRANTGELFF.

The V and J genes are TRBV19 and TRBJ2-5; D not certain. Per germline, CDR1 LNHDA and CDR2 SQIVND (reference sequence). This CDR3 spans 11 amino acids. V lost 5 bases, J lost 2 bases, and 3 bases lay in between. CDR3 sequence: CASSHQETQYF. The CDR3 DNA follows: TGTGCCAGTAGTCATCAAGAGACCCAGTACTTC.

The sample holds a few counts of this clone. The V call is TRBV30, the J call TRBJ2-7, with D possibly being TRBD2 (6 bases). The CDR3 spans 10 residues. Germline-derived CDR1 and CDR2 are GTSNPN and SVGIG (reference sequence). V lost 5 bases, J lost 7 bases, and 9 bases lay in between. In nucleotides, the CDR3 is TGTGCCTGGGGGAGGAGAGAGCAGTACTTC. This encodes CAWGRREQYF.

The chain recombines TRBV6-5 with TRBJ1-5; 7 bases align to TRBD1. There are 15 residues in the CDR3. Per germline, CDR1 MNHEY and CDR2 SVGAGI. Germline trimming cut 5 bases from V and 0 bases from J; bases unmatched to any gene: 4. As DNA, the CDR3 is TGTGCCAGCAGTCGGACAGGTTATAGCAATCAGCCCCAGCATTTT. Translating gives CASSRTGYSNQPQHF.

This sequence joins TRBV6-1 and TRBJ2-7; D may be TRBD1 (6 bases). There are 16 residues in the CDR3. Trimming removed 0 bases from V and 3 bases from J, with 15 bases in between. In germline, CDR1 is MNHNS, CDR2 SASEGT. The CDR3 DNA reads TGTGCCAGCAGTGAAGCGGACACAGGGATCCTCTACGAGCAGTACTTC. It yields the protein CASSEADTGILYEQYF.

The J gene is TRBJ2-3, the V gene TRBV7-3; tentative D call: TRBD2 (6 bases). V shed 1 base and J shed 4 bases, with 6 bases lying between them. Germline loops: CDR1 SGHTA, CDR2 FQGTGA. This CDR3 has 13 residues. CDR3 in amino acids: CASSLRGADTQYF. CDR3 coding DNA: TGTGCCAGCAGCTTAAGGGGGGCAGATACGCAGTATTTT.

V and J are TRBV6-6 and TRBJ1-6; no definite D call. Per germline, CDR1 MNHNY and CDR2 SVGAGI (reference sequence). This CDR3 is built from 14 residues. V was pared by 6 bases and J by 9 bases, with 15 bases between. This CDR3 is CASSPSVVGSPLHF. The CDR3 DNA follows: TGTGCCAGCAGCCCTAGCGTAGTCGGTTCACCCCTCCACTTT.

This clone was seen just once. The CDR3 region is CASSELRRDRENNEQFF. The CDR3 nucleotides read TGCGCCAGCAGTGAGCTAAGGCGGGACAGGGAAAACAATGAGCAGTTCTTC. The genes are TRBV10-1 and TRBJ2-1; 9 nucleotides agree with TRBD1. V dropped 2 bases and J dropped 5; count of bases not matched to a gene: 10. The CDR3 is 17 residues long. CDR1 is WNHNN, CDR2 SYGVQD, per germline (reference sequence).

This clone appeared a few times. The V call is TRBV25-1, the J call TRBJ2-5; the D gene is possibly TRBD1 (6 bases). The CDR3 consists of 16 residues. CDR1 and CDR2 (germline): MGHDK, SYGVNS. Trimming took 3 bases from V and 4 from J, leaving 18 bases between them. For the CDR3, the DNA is TGTGCCAGCAGTGACCGGCGGCCAGGGGTCGTAGAGACCCAGTACTTC. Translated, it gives CASSDRRPGVVETQYF.

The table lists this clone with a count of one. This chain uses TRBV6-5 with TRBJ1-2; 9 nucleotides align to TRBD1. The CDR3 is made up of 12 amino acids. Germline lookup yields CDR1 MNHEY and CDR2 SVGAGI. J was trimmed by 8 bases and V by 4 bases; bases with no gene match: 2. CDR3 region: CASSWDRVGYTF. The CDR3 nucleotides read TGTGCCAGCAGTTGGGACAGGGTGGGCTACACCTTC.

The CDR3 region is CASSKTGVQETQYF. The CDR3 DNA sequence: TGTGCCAGCAGCAAGACAGGGGTCCAAGAGACCCAGTACTTC. The rearrangement uses TRBV7-3 and TRBJ2-5; TRBD1 agrees at 8 bases. Germline lookup yields CDR1 SGHTA and CDR2 FQGTGA. Trimming took 5 bases from V and 1 from J; bases not matched to a gene: 3. This CDR3 contains 14 residues.

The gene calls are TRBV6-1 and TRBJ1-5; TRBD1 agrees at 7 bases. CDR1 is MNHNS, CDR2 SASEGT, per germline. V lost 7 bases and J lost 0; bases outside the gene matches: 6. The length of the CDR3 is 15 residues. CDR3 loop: CASTRGDLSNQPQHF. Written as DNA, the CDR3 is TGTGCCAGCACCAGGGGGGATCTTAGCAATCAGCCCCAGCATTTT.

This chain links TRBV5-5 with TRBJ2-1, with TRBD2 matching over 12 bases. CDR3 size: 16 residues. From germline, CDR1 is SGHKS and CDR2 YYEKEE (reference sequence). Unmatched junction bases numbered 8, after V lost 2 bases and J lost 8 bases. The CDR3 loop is CASSFLTSGGGYEQFF. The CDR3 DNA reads TGTGCCAGCAGCTTTTTGACTAGCGGGGGAGGCTATGAGCAGTTCTTC.

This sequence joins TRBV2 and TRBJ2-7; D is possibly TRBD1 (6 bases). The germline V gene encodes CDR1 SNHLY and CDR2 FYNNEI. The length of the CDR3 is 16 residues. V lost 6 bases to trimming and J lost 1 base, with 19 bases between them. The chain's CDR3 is CASRGRGGSRSYEQYF. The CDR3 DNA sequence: TGTGCCAGCAGGGGACGTGGGGGCAGTAGGTCCTACGAGCAGTACTTC.

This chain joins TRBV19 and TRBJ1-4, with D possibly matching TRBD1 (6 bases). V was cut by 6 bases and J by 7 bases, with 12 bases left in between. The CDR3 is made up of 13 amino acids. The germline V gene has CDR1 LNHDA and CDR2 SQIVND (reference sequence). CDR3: CASRPRGLEKLFF. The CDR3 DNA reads TGTGCCAGTAGGCCGCGGGGGCTTGAAAAACTGTTTTTT.

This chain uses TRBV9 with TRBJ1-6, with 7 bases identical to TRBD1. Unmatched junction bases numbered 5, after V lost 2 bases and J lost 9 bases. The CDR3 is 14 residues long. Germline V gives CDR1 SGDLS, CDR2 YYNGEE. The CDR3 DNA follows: TGTGCCAGCAGCGTGACAGGGCTGGGTTCACCCCTCCACTTT. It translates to CASSVTGLGSPLHF.